This T cell receptor (beta chain) was sequenced during a study of shared clonotypes between healthy human individuals. With V trimmed by 7 bases and J by 1 base, 3 bases remained unmatched. CDR3 length: 14 residues. The germline V gene has CDR1 SGDLS and CDR2 YYNGEE. With regard to this clone: At the DNA level, this CDR3 is encoded by other sequences in the same sample as well.

It was CD45RO-negative cells, positively selected for CCR7, that made up naive CD8 cells, with terminally differentiated effector memory CD45RA+ cells excluded. Measured with immunoSEQ multiplex PCR; TCRdb has only the in-frame clones, and not every one. Of around 1.9 million clones listed, around 93% are singletons. The sequenced sample was naive CD8+ T cells from PBMCs. The TCR sequence derives from a man aged 18 to 30 in good health. Some clones in this sample may be carry-over from other donors' samples. The gene calls are TRBV9 and TRBJ1-1; 11 bases match TRBD1. Written as DNA, the CDR3 is TGTGCCAGCTCCGGACAGGGGGCGAACACTGAAGCTTTCTTT. It encodes CASSGQGANTEAFF.